This paragraph covers one T cell receptor (beta chain) sequence. The data originate from a study of blood T cell repertoires in COVID-19. Clones were read by immunoSEQ multiplex PCR, and TCRdb kept only the in-frame ones, dropping some. The table records about 81,000 clones, 89% of them present only once. Trimming cost V 5 bases and J 5 bases; bases outside gene matches: 5. The CDR3 spans 15 residues. Germline assignment: CDR1 SNHLY and CDR2 FYNNEI. This chain links TRBV2 with TRBJ2-2; TRBD2 matches 10 bases. Sequenced: peripheral blood. The sequence came from a woman of 80 years or more with active COVID-19. The CDR3 protein is CASSKPGLATGELFF. CDR3 nucleotides: TGTGCCAGCAGTAAGCCGGGACTAGCGACCGGGGAGCTGTTTTTT. The entire variable domain, with the rest obtained from reference TRBV2 and TRBJ2-2, is as follows: EPEVTQTPSHQVTQMGQEVILRCVPISNHLYFYWYRQILGQKVEFLVSFYNNEISEKSEIFDDQFSVERPDGSNFTLKIRSTKLEDSAMYFCASSKPGLATGELFFGEGSRLTVL.